A single TCR beta chain is shown here with its context. Per germline, CDR1 SGHVS and CDR2 FQNEAQ. Trimming at V came to 4 bases and at J to 8 bases, leaving 14 bases not matched to a gene. The length of the CDR3 is 16 residues. Sequencing was performed with immunoSEQ multiplex PCR; in TCRdb, only in-frame clones are kept and a portion is missing. The sample comprises about 40,000 clones, 80% to 90% of which are singletons, and around 0.5% rests with the top ten. This sample is part of a study of T cell changes during pregnancy in multiple sclerosis. Sequenced material: CD4+ T cells from peripheral blood mononuclear cells, taken in the first trimester of pregnancy. The V and J genes are TRBV7-8 and TRBJ2-1, with 7 positions matching TRBD2. The TCR originated in a female donor with multiple sclerosis, enrolled in a pregnancy study. CDR3 DNA sequence: TGTGCCAGCAGCTCCCTCCGCGGGCGGGGGTTTCATGAGCAGTTCTTC. Residues: CASSSLRGRGFHEQFF.